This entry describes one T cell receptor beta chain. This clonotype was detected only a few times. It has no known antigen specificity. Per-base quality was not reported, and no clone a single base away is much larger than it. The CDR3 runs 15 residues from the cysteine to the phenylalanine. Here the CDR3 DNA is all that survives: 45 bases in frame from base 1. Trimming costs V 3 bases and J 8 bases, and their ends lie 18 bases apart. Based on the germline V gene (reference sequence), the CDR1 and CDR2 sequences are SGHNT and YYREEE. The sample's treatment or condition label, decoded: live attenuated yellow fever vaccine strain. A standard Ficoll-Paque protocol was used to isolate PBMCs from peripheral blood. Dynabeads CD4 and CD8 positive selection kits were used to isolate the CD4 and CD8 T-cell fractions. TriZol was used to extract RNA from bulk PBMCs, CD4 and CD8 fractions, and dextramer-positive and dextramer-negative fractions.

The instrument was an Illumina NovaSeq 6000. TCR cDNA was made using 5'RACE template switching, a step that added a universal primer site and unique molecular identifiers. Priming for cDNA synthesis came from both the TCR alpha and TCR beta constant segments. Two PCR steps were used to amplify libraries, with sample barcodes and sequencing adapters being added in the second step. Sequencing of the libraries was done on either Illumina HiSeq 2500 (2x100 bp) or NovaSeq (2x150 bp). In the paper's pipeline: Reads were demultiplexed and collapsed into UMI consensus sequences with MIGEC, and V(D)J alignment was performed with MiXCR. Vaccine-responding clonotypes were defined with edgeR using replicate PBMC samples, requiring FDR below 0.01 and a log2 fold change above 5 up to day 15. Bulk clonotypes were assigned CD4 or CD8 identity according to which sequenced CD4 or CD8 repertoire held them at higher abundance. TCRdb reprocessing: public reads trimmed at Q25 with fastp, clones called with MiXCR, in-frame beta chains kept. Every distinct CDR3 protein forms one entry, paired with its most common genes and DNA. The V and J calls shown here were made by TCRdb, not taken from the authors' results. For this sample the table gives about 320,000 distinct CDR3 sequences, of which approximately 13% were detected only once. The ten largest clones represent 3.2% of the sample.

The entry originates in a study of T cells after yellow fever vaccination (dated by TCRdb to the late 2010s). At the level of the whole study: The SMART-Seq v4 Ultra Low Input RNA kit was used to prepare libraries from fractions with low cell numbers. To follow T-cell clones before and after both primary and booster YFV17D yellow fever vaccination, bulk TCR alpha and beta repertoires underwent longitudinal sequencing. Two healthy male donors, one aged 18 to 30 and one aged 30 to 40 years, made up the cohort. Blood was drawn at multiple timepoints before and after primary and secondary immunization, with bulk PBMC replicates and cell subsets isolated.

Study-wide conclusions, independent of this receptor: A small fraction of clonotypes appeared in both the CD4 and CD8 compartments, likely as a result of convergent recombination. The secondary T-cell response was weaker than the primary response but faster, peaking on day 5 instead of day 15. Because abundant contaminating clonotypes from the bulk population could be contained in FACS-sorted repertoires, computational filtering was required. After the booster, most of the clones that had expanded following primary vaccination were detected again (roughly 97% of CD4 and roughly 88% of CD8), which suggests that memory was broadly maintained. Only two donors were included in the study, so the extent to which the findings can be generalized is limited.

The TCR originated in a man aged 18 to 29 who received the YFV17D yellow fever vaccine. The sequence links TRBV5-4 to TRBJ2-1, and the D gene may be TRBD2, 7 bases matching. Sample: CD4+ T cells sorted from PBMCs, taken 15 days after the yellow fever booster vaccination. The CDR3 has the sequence CASSSLTGGVDEQFF. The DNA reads TGTGCCAGCAGCTCTTTAACGGGGGGCGTGGATGAGCAGTTCTTC.